These 3 T cell receptor beta chains were all obtained from the same sample, sequenced in a study of T cells after yellow fever vaccination. TCRdb independently ran MiXCR on the 5' RACE reads; one entry per CDR3 protein. The sample lists 120,000 or so distinct CDR3 sequences, around 9.8% occurring once. The source material was CD8+ T cells sorted from PBMCs, sampled on the day of the yellow fever booster vaccination. The receptor source for this set is a man aged 18 to 30 who received the YFV17D yellow fever vaccine.

V is TRBV4-1 and J is TRBJ2-7; tentative D call: TRBD2 (7 bases). The germline V gene has CDR1 MGHRA and CDR2 YSYEKL. Trimming removed 4 bases at V and 3 bases at J, with 19 bases between. The CDR3 consists of 16 residues. The CDR3 is CASSPTWGGQDYEQYF. CDR3 sequence (DNA): TGCGCCAGCAGCCCAACTTGGGGGGGCCAAGACTACGAGCAGTACTTC.

This clonotype was found a few times. This chain uses TRBV6-2 or TRBV6-3 with TRBJ2-1; 8 bases are a match to TRBD1. There are 16 residues in the CDR3. Germline values: CDR1 MNHEY, CDR2 SVGEGT. The V segment lost 4 bases and the J segment 0 bases; nucleotides outside the gene matches: 5. This chain's CDR3 is CASSWDRISSYNEQFF. As DNA, the CDR3 is TGTGCCAGCAGTTGGGACAGGATTAGCTCCTACAATGAGCAGTTCTTC.

This clonotype was counted only a few times. The chain couples TRBV12-3 or TRBV12-4 to TRBJ2-2; TRBD2 agrees at 8 bases. The CDR3 runs to 16 residues. J lost 5 bases, V lost 6 bases, and 11 bases had no gene match. The CDR3 sequence: CASRLSGRGVTGELFF. The CDR3 DNA reads as TGTGCCAGCAGGCTCTCGGGGCGGGGGGTTACCGGGGAGCTGTTTTTT.